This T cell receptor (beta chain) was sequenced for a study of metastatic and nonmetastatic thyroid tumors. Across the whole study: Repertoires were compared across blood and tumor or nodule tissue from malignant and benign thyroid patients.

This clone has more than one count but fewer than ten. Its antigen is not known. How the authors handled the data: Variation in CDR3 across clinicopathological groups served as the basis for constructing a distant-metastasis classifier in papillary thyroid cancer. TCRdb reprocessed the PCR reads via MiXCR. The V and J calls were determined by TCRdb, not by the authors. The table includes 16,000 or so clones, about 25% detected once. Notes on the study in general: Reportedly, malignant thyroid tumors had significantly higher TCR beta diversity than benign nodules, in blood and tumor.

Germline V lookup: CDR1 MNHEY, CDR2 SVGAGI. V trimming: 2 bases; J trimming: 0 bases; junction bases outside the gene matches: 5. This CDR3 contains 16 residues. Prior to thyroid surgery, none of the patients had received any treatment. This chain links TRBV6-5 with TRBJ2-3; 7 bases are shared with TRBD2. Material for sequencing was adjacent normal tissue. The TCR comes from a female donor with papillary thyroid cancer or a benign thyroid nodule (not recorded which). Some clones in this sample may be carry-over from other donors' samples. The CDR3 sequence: CASSYPTLASTDTQYF. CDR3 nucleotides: TGTGCCAGCAGTTACCCGACACTAGCGAGCACAGATACGCAGTATTTT.